The clone carrying this T cell receptor beta chain came up a few times. Its antigen is as yet unknown. Germline CDR1 is MGHRA and CDR2 is YSYEKL. The CDR3 is 13 amino acids. V was shortened by 3 bases and J by 4 bases, with 9 bases between the two germline ends. This record belongs to a study of post-analysis software for immune sequencing data. Libraries were made from TCR beta cDNA, and they carried unique molecular identifiers. TCRdb reprocessed the PCR reads with MiXCR, giving one entry per CDR3 protein. The sample includes roughly 800,000 distinct CDR3 sequences, around 50% of them seen just once. Study-level results: Compared with controls, patients had more of roughly 5 TRBV segments, including TRBV5-6, TRBV5-1 and TRBV20-1. Analysis by F measure revealed that same-batch samples clustered strongly together.

The specimen was blood. The source is a girl aged 10-17 years with multiple sclerosis. The chain recombines TRBV4-1 with TRBJ2-5; D call uncertain. The DNA for the CDR3 is TGCGCCAGCAGCCATCGCGTCGGAGAGACCCAGTACTTC. Translating gives CASSHRVGETQYF.